This T cell receptor beta chain emerged from a study of blood T cell repertoires in COVID-19. TCRdb keeps only in-frame clones here, not all; method: immunoSEQ multiplex PCR. Of about 58,000 clones in the sample, 85% to 90% were seen once. Trimming took off 4 bases at V and 2 bases at J, with 20 bases between the two ends. The CDR3 runs to 17 residues. The germline gives CDR1 SGHNT, CDR2 YYREEE (reference sequence). Sequences were obtained from peripheral blood. The sequence was obtained from a man in his sixties with acute or convalescent COVID-19. The chain employs TRBV5-4 and TRBJ2-3; D is unresolved. Written as DNA, the CDR3 is TGTGCCAGCAGCCGTGGAAGCTCTAGGCCGGTCACAGATACGCAGTATTTT. Its translation is CASSRGSSRPVTDTQYF.